These 25 T cell receptor beta chains share one sample of origin, sequenced in a study of cytomegalovirus exposure and HLA in healthy donors. Primers included in the PCR were 60 Vbeta and 13 Jbeta primers. Profiled with immunoSEQ multiplex PCR; TCRdb holds only in-frame clones, not every one. The sample has under 250,000 clones; almost 80% are singletons. The sample was PBMCs. The receptors shown here come from a male donor in good health and CMV-seronegative.

This rearrangement joins TRBV2 to TRBJ2-1; TRBD2 is a possible D gene (5 bases). The V end lost 6 bases, the J end lost 2 bases, and 14 bases lay between the germline ends. The CDR3 runs to 15 residues. Per germline, CDR1 SNHLY and CDR2 FYNNEI. CDR3 DNA: TGTGCCAGCAGGACGGACTTCTCCACCTACAATGAGCAGTTCTTC. Encoded protein: CASRTDFSTYNEQFF.

The chain is built from TRBV5-6 and TRBJ2-5; a weak D match, TRBD1 (5 bases). This CDR3 region has 15 residues. V lost 1 base and J 1 base, leaving 11 bases between the germline ends. Looked up from germline, CDR1 is SGHDT and CDR2 is YYEEEE. The CDR3 sequence is CASSLLGRGQETQYF. DNA of the CDR3: TGTGCCAGCAGCTTGTTGGGTAGGGGCCAAGAGACCCAGTACTTC.

The J gene is TRBJ2-5, the V gene TRBV9, with 16 bases fitting TRBD2. The CDR3 extends over 18 amino acids. Germline CDR1 reads SGDLS; CDR2 reads YYNGEE. V shed 0 bases, J shed 4 bases, and the junction held 6 bases outside the gene matches. The CDR3, as DNA: TGTGCCAGCAGCGTAGAGGGACTAGCGGGAGGGATTGGAGAGACCCAGTACTTC. It is translated as CASSVEGLAGGIGETQYF.

The chain is built from TRBV30 and TRBJ2-1; D remains ambiguous. V dropped 1 base and J dropped 10 bases, with 8 bases sitting between them. This CDR3 has 11 amino acids. Looked up from germline, CDR1 is GTSNPN and CDR2 is SVGIG (reference sequence). CDR3 DNA sequence: TGTGCCTGGAGTGGAGGCCACGAGCAGTTCTTC. Protein sequence: CAWSGGHEQFF.

The chain uses TRBV5-1 and TRBJ2-1, with D maybe TRBD1 (5 bases). The V gene lost 4 bases and the J gene lost 0 bases, with 8 bases spanning the gap. The CDR3 sequence is 14 residues long. Germline V gene sequence: CDR1 SGHRS, CDR2 YFSETQ. The CDR3: CASSPDSSYNEQFF. The CDR3 region has the DNA TGCGCCAGCAGCCCCGACAGCTCCTACAATGAGCAGTTCTTC.

V and J are TRBV18 and TRBJ1-5; D call uncertain. Trimming left V 0 bases short and J 0 bases short, with 12 bases between. CDR3 length: 17 residues. Germline V gene sequence: CDR1 KGHSH, CDR2 LQKENI. In DNA, the CDR3 is TGTGCCAGCTCACCACCGTCGTCCCAGTATAGCAATCAGCCCCAGCATTTT. This translates into CASSPPSSQYSNQPQHF.

The gene calls are TRBV5-1 and TRBJ1-2; TRBD1 agrees at 7 bases. Trimming took 3 bases from V and 2 from J; bases not matched to a gene: 7. The CDR3 sequence is 15 residues long. Germline assignment: CDR1 SGHRS and CDR2 YFSETQ. CDR3 DNA: TGCGCCAGCAGCTCCAAGGGACAGATGAACTATGGCTACACCTTC. Amino acid sequence: CASSSKGQMNYGYTF.

The V gene is TRBV28, the J gene TRBJ2-7; possibly TRBD1 for D (5 bases). Germline lookup yields CDR1 MDHEN and CDR2 SYDVKM. V was shortened by 2 bases and J by 6 bases, with 14 bases between the two germline ends. This CDR3 spans 14 amino acids. CDR3 in amino acids: CASSLNRPFGEQYF. The CDR3 DNA reads TGTGCCAGCAGTTTAAACAGGCCCTTCGGCGAGCAGTACTTC. Supplemented by reference TRBV28 and TRBJ2-7, the full variable domain reads DVKVTQSSRYLVKRTGEKVFLECVQDMDHENMFWYRQDPGLGLRLIYFSYDVKMKEKGDIPEGYSVSREKKERFSLILESASTNQTSMYLCASSLNRPFGEQYFGPGTRLTVT.

The chain links TRBV19 to TRBJ2-2, with D possibly matching TRBD2 (6 bases). The V gene lost 10 bases and the J gene lost 6 bases, with 18 bases spanning the gap. The V gene's germline CDR1 is LNHDA and CDR2 SQIVND (reference sequence). The CDR3 loop spans 14 amino acids. The CDR3 spells CATKSGRGAGELFF. The CDR3 bases are TGTGCCACCAAGTCGGGGCGGGGTGCCGGGGAGCTGTTTTTT.

This clone appeared a single time. The chain links TRBV9 to TRBJ2-2, with TRBD1 matching over 7 bases. Trimming removed 3 bases from V and 3 bases from J; junction bases left unmatched: 5. Germline lookup yields CDR1 SGDLS and CDR2 YYNGEE. This CDR3 has 15 residues. CDR3: CASSARGRDTGELFF. The CDR3 DNA follows: TGTGCCAGCAGCGCAAGGGGGCGCGACACCGGGGAGCTGTTTTTT.

The chain recombines TRBV6-4 with TRBJ2-7, with D maybe TRBD1 (5 bases). The V end was cut by 6 bases, the J end by 0 bases, with 12 bases between. This CDR3 has 14 residues. Per germline, CDR1 MRHNA and CDR2 SNTAGT. As DNA, the CDR3 is TGTGCCAGCAGCCCCGACAGAAGCTCCTACGAGCAGTACTTC. This codes for CASSPDRSSYEQYF.

The chain combines TRBV6-5 with TRBJ1-1; 7 positions agree with TRBD1. This CDR3 is built from 14 residues. V was pared by 4 bases and J by 1 base, with 3 bases of the junction left unmatched. From germline, CDR1 is MNHEY and CDR2 SVGAGI. Written as DNA, the CDR3 is TGTGCCAGCAGTTCGGAGGGGGCGAACACTGAAGCTTTCTTT. Protein product: CASSSEGANTEAFF.

The rearrangement uses TRBV6-5 and TRBJ1-3; D is unclear. The CDR3 contains 14 residues. V lost 6 bases, J lost 3 bases, and 12 bases lay in between. Germline V CDR1 and CDR2: MNHEY, SVGAGI. The CDR3, as DNA: TGTGCCAGCAGCCCACGGACTGGTGGAAACACCATATATTTT. Encoded protein: CASSPRTGGNTIYF.

V usage is TRBV9 and J usage is TRBJ2-2, with a tentative D call TRBD1 (5 bases). Germline V gene sequence: CDR1 SGDLS, CDR2 YYNGEE. The CDR3 is 13 residues long. Trimming shortened V by 1 base and J by 6 bases, and 7 bases separated the two germline ends. CDR3: CASSVSGPGELFF. The CDR3 nucleotides are TGTGCCAGCAGCGTATCAGGGCCCGGGGAGCTGTTTTTT.

This clone was seen just once. This chain connects TRBV7-9 to TRBJ1-1; 8 nucleotides line up with TRBD1. There are 15 residues in the CDR3. Germline V CDR1 and CDR2: SEHNR, FQNEAQ (reference sequence). After removal of 5 bases from V and 1 base from J, the junction contained 6 bases not matched to a gene. DNA for the CDR3: TGTGCCAGCAGCCCCTCCGACAGGGGGAACACTGAAGCTTTCTTT. This translates into CASSPSDRGNTEAFF.

Only one count was recorded for this clone. The chain couples TRBV30 to TRBJ1-2; 9 bases are shared with TRBD1. V lost 6 bases to trimming and J lost 6 bases; unmatched junction nucleotides: 8. The CDR3 sequence is 13 residues long. Germline CDR1 is GTSNPN and CDR2 is SVGIG (reference sequence). CDR3 nucleotides: TGTGCCTGCAGGGGACAGGGATACGATGGCTACACCTTC. Its protein is CACRGQGYDGYTF. Full variable domain (rest looked up from reference TRBV30 and TRBJ1-2): SQTIHQWPATLVQPVGSPLSLECTVEGTSNPNLYWYRQAAGRGLQLLFYSVGIGQISSEVPQNLSASRPQDRQFILSSKKLLLSDSGFYLCACRGQGYDGYTFGSGTRLTVV.

V and J are TRBV19 and TRBJ2-3; TRBD2 agrees at 11 bases. Looked up from germline, CDR1 is LNHDA and CDR2 is SQIVND (reference sequence). Trimming cost V 9 bases and J 2 bases; bases outside gene matches: 10. The CDR3 sequence is 16 residues long. CDR3 protein: CASPAGTSGPTDTQYF. The CDR3 DNA sequence: TGTGCCAGCCCAGCCGGGACTAGCGGACCCACAGATACGCAGTATTTT. The entire variable domain, with the rest obtained from reference TRBV19 and TRBJ2-3, is as follows: DGGITQSPKYLFRKEGQNVTLSCEQNLNHDAMYWYRQDPGQGLRLIYYSQIVNDFQKGDIAEGYSVSREKKESFPLTVTSAQKNPTAFYLCASPAGTSGPTDTQYFGPGTRLTVL.

This clone was detected only once. CDR3 residues: CASRLADTIYF. In nucleotides, the CDR3 is TGTGCCAGTCGTCTTGCGGACACCATATATTTT. J is TRBJ1-3 and V is TRBV28; D unclear. Germline assignment: CDR1 MDHEN and CDR2 SYDVKM. The CDR3 runs to 11 residues. Between the trimmed V and J ends, which lost 9 bases and 8 bases, there was a span of 11 bases. Together with reference TRBV28 and TRBJ1-3, the CDR3 gives the full variable domain: DVKVTQSSRYLVKRTGEKVFLECVQDMDHENMFWYRQDPGLGLRLIYFSYDVKMKEKGDIPEGYSVSREKKERFSLILESASTNQTSMYLCASRLADTIYFGEGSWLTVV.

The DNA for the CDR3 is TGCAGCGTCCCCCCAGGGGACAGGGATACGCAGTATTTT. Encoded protein: CSVPPGDRDTQYF. The rearrangement uses TRBV29-1 and TRBJ2-3; 8 nucleotides line up with TRBD1. The length of the CDR3 is 13 residues. Looked up from germline, CDR1 is SQVTM and CDR2 is ANQGSEA. V lost 6 bases to trimming and J lost 6 bases; unmatched junction nucleotides: 8.

The rearrangement links TRBV5-1 to TRBJ2-1; 11 bases are a match to TRBD2. The CDR3 runs to 14 residues. V gave up 3 bases and J gave up 6 bases; unmatched junction bases: 2. Germline V gene sequence: CDR1 SGHRS, CDR2 YFSETQ. CDR3 region: CASSSSGGSNEQFF. CDR3 nucleotides: TGCGCCAGCAGCTCTAGCGGGGGGAGCAATGAGCAGTTCTTC.

The chain uses TRBV5-3 and TRBJ2-7, with a weak D call TRBD1 (6 bases). TRBV5-3 is designated an ORF whose function remains uncertain. V was cut by 4 bases and J by 1 base, with 9 bases left in between. This CDR3 has 13 residues. The CDR3 DNA follows: TGTGCCAGAAGCCCGACAGGTTCCTACGAGCAGTACTTC. This translates into CARSPTGSYEQYF.

The V and J genes are TRBV4-1 and TRBJ1-4, with TRBD1 as a possible D gene (6 bases). The CDR3 is 14 amino acids. CDR1 and CDR2 from the germline V gene are MGHRA and YSYEKL. The V gene lost 3 bases and the J gene lost 7 bases, with 12 bases spanning the gap. CDR3 DNA sequence: TGCGCCAGCAGCCAGGGTCAGGGGAGTGAAAAACTGTTTTTT. As protein: CASSQGQGSEKLFF.

This clone occurred a few times. The rearrangement uses TRBV30 and TRBJ2-5; 11 positions agree with TRBD2. CDR1 is GTSNPN and CDR2 is SVGIG in the germline V gene (reference sequence). The V segment lost 5 bases and the J segment 1 base; nucleotides outside the gene matches: 6. The CDR3 contains 15 residues. The CDR3: CAWSGTSGSQETQYF. Here the CDR3 DNA reads TGTGCCTGGTCCGGGACTAGCGGTTCCCAAGAGACCCAGTACTTC.

The rearrangement uses TRBV9 and TRBJ2-7, with 8 bases fitting TRBD1. Germline V lookup: CDR1 SGDLS, CDR2 YYNGEE. Unmatched junction bases numbered 10, after V lost 3 bases and J lost 2 bases. CDR3 size: 16 residues. CDR3: CASSGPDRGLTYEQYF. The CDR3 DNA reads TGTGCCAGCAGCGGACCCGACAGGGGCCTAACCTACGAGCAGTACTTC.

The CDR3 loop is CASGTGGARDTQYF. In DNA, the CDR3 is TGTGCCAGCGGAACCGGGGGGGCCAGAGATACGCAGTATTTT. The chain employs TRBV28 and TRBJ2-3; TRBD2 aligns across 8 bases. V lost 8 bases and J lost 5; bases outside the gene matches: 9. CDR1 and CDR2 (germline): MDHEN, SYDVKM. The CDR3 length is 14 residues.